This T cell receptor (beta chain) is from a study of hypomethylating agent response in myelodysplastic syndrome. Notes on the study in general: Whether shared GLIPH2 clusters recognize novel MDS antigens was not confirmed.

The data were produced by immunoSEQ multiplex PCR, yet TCRdb's version contains in-frame clones alone and is incomplete. The profile shows 2,500 to 3,500 clones, over 75% of them singletons. This CDR3 comprises 14 residues. V lost 2 bases to trimming and J lost 9 bases, with 14 bases between them. Germline V gives CDR1 MNHEY, CDR2 SMNVEV (reference sequence). This clone came up a few times. Its antigen is as yet unknown. The clonotype originates from a human donor with myelodysplastic syndrome. The chain recombines TRBV27 with TRBJ2-1, with D possibly matching TRBD2 (7 bases). Sample: bone marrow, taken before or after starting hypomethylating agent treatment for myelodysplastic syndrome (not recorded which). The CDR3 DNA reads as TGTGCCAGCAGTTTAGGTGGGGGGGCGTTTGAGCAGTTCTTC. This translates into CASSLGGGAFEQFF.